This T cell receptor beta chain was captured by sequencing in a study of shared clonotypes between healthy human individuals. The CDR3 sequence is 16 residues long. Points from the study as a whole: Sampling covered nothing but blood. Tissue TCR repertoires likely differ from those found in blood.

Only one count was recorded for this clone. What it recognizes is unknown. This table comes from immunoSEQ multiplex PCR, and its TCRdb copy is limited to in-frame clones, with some not included. This repertoire shows some 530,000 clones, roughly 80% found once; its top ten account for over 9.5%. The TCR was taken from a woman in her thirties or forties in good health. Some clones in this sample may be carry-over from other donors' samples. Sequencing input: PBMCs. This chain joins TRBV21-1 and TRBJ2-1; TRBD2 is taken as the D call from the table, unchecked against the DNA. TRBV21-1 is annotated as a pseudogene. The CDR3 here is CASSYPHGGSYNEQFF. The CDR3, as DNA: TGTGCCAGCAGTTACCCTCACGGAGGTTCCTACAATGAGCAGTTCTTC.